The rows below give T cell receptor beta chains drawn from one sample of a study of blood T cell repertoires in COVID-19. The data were produced by immunoSEQ multiplex PCR, yet TCRdb's version contains in-frame clones alone and is incomplete. Among a few hundred thousand clones listed, around 92% were seen once. The material sequenced was peripheral blood. The receptor source for this set is a person aged 18-29 years with COVID-19, enrolled during active disease. Each CDR3 is given with its conserved first and last residue. Fields, in order: J gene, V gene, CDR3 length, D gene, clone size, CDR3 protein, CDR3 DNA. A D gene is named only where the DNA matches it firmly. Size is stated for part of the rows, as once, few or many counts, or as a class when the clone is expanded.

TRBJ1-2 | TRBV12-3/TRBV12-4 | 13 | - | - | CASSFGTNYGYTF | TGTGCCAGCAGTTTTGGGACAAACTATGGCTACACCTTC
TRBJ2-5 | TRBV5-1 | 14 | - | - | CASSWSGFQETQYF | TGCGCCAGCAGCTGGTCAGGTTTTCAAGAGACCCAGTACTTC
TRBJ2-1 | TRBV5-1 | 15 | TRBD2 | - | CASSLVSSGDNEQFF | TGCGCCAGCAGCTTGGTCTCTAGCGGGGACAATGAGCAGTTCTTC
TRBJ2-7 | TRBV24-1 | 11 | - | once | CATSDQLVQYF | TGTGCCACCAGTGACCAACTAGTGCAGTACTTC
TRBJ2-3 | TRBV28 | 14 | - | - | CASSSRGITDTQYF | TGTGCCAGCAGTTCTAGGGGGATCACAGATACGCAGTATTTT
TRBJ1-5 | TRBV27 | 14 | - | - | CASSGGAWNQPQHF | TGTGCCAGCAGTGGAGGGGCCTGGAATCAGCCCCAGCATTTT
TRBJ1-5 | TRBV5-5 | 17 | - | - | CASSPGDGNRSNQPQHF | TGTGCCAGCAGCCCGGGCGACGGAAACAGGAGCAATCAGCCCCAGCATTTT
TRBJ2-1 | TRBV5-5 | 16 | TRBD2 | - | CASSLEGTSGYNEQFF | TGTGCCAGCAGCTTGGAGGGGACTAGCGGCTACAATGAGCAGTTCTTC
TRBJ2-7 | TRBV6-5 | 15 | TRBD2 | - | CASGPSGRGSYEQYF | TGTGCCAGCGGTCCTAGCGGGAGAGGTTCCTACGAGCAGTACTTC
TRBJ2-2 | TRBV6-2/TRBV6-3 | 14 | - | few | CASSYWQSTGELFF | TGTGCCAGCAGTTACTGGCAATCCACCGGGGAGCTGTTTTTT
TRBJ2-3 | TRBV9 | 16 | TRBD2 | - | CASSPGTSGKVDTQYF | TGTGCCAGCAGCCCAGGGACTAGCGGGAAGGTAGATACGCAGTATTTT
TRBJ2-7 | TRBV2 | 13 | - | few | CASTGTSFDEQYF | TGTGCCAGTACCGGGACTTCGTTCGACGAGCAGTACTTC
TRBJ1-5 | TRBV3-1/TRBV3-2 | 13 | TRBD1 | - | CASSLQGDQPQHF | TGTGCCAGCAGCCTCCAGGGGGATCAGCCCCAGCATTTT
TRBJ1-2 | TRBV4-2 | 13 | - | - | CASSQGSRYGYTF | TGTGCCAGCAGCCAAGGGTCGAGGTATGGCTACACCTTC
TRBJ2-4 | TRBV7-9 | 14 | TRBD1 | once | CASSSTGGENIQYF | TGTGCCAGCAGTTCGACAGGGGGGGAAAACATTCAGTACTTC